This paragraph reports one TCR beta chain. This clonotype has ten or more counts. There is no known antigen for this receptor. No quality values exist for individual bases; no much larger clone is one base distant. The data were taken from a study of spatial heterogeneity in lung cancer (dated by TCRdb to the late 2010s). Concerning the study at large: The donors were around 69 patients from the lung TRACERx cohort who had early-stage, untreated non-small cell lung cancer. More beta-chain than alpha-chain transcripts were consistently detected, likely reflecting higher beta-chain transcript abundance. The study quantitatively compared TCR alpha and beta repertoires across multiple tumor regions, matched nontumor lung and blood in non-small cell lung cancer. At surgery, hundreds of tumor regions, some 61 matched nontumor lung samples and 56 PBMC samples were TCR-sequenced for both alpha and beta chains. Nonsynonymous mutation counts, determined by whole-exome sequencing of tumor tissue, were related to features of the TCR repertoire. Follow-up PBMC samples were sequenced whenever available, with the median time to follow-up being about two years after resection. In the raw uncorrected reads, each unique combination of TCR and UMI appeared more than ten times on average.

Interpreted using the paper, the time point label stands for: blood at routine non-recurrence follow-up after resection. For TCR sequencing, whole RNA was extracted from tumor and nontumor lung tissue, or from cryopreserved PBMC samples, and no cell sorting was done. Only patients with enough RNA available from two or more tumor regions were chosen for TCR sequencing. Study-wide conclusions, independent of this receptor: Ubiquitous expanded tumor TCRs showed up in blood more often at tumor resection than at routine follow-up. Comparisons of baseline and follow-up blood repertoires included only approximately 13 patients. Confirming at a functional level the hypothesis that regional TCRs recognize regional mutations was considered to require additional single-cell paired TCR alpha and beta sequencing.

Library preparation was by 5' RACE. TCRdb names NextSeq 500 as the instrument used. The TCR library protocol attached a unique molecular identifier to each TCR cDNA molecule to allow correction of PCR and sequencing errors. The study's processing was this. TCR identification, UMI-based error correction and CDR3 extraction were all carried out with Decombinator tools. TCRs above a frequency of 2 per 1,000, corresponding to the top 1% of the tumor frequency distribution, were defined as expanded. Renyi diversity was computed with the R vegan package after each repertoire had been subsampled 100 times to 5,000 TCRs. CDR3 similarity networks were built from amino acid triplet string-kernel similarity, with CDR3s being connected when pairwise similarity was above 0.82. Through fastp at Q25 and MiXCR, TCRdb rebuilt clones from the public reads, retaining in-frame beta chains. Records with the same CDR3 protein are collapsed into one entry carrying the most frequent genes and DNA. What appears here as the V and J calls and clone size reflects TCRdb's work, not the paper's. This sample gives about 36,000 distinct CDR3 sequences in total; over 6.5% of them show up just once. Roughly a tenth of the sample is taken by the ten largest.

The CDR3 measures 16 amino acids from cysteine to phenylalanine. Only the CDR3 DNA stays, 48 bases, in frame from base 1. V is pared back by 1 base and J by 0 bases, with 10 bases lying between the germline termini. Looking up the germline V gene (reference sequence) yields CDR1 MNHEY and CDR2 SMNVEV. This receptor was identified in a male donor with early-stage non-small cell lung cancer. The specimen comprised PBMCs, sampled at follow-up. The sequence joins TRBV27 to TRBJ2-1; perhaps TRBD1 is the D gene, with 5 bases matching. The CDR3 reads CASSLFWQGSYNEQFF. The DNA reads as follows: TGTGCCAGCAGTTTATTCTGGCAGGGCTCCTACAATGAGCAGTTCTTC.